A selection of T cell receptor beta chains follows, all from one sample in a study of blood T cell repertoires in COVID-19. Sequencing was performed with immunoSEQ multiplex PCR; in TCRdb, only in-frame clones are kept and a portion is missing. Altogether about 260,000 clones are present, less than 90% being singletons, with the ten largest covering under 5%. Specimen: peripheral blood. These receptors all stem from a man between 60 and 75 years old with acute or convalescent COVID-19. Both conserved end residues are part of each CDR3.

>TRBV4-2|TRBJ2-1|15
CASSQGAGGGNEQFF
>TRBV7-3|TRBJ2-5|13
CASSRDYQETQYF
>TRBV7-6|TRBJ2-1|15
CASSLGTSEYGEQFF
>TRBV7-6|TRBJ2-7|13
CASSPGQGLEQYF
>TRBV6-5|TRBJ2-7|16
CASSSFNRGPSYEQYF
>TRBV5-1|TRBJ2-3|15
CASLRGGSSLDTQYF
>TRBV3-1/TRBV3-2|TRBJ2-1|15
CASSASGSSYNEQFF
>TRBV11-2|TRBJ1-2|13
CASSRGQNYGYTF
>TRBV28|TRBJ1-2|13
CASSLLSNYGYTF
>TRBV5-1|TRBJ2-5|15
CASSLLTGVRETQYF